This T cell receptor beta chain was sequenced during a study of blood T cell repertoires in COVID-19. On the study more broadly: The United States, Italy and Spain supplied acute and convalescent COVID-19 samples.

In the source study's methods: Amplification of reference gene primers provided the estimated nucleated cell counts. Produced via immunoSEQ multiplex PCR; TCRdb's table is partial and in-frame only. V and J calls and clone size are as listed in that table; D and trimming were resolved from the DNA. The repertoire includes about 100,000 clones, roughly 86% of them detected once, and approximately 10% sits in the top ten. This CDR3 has 16 amino acids. Trimming shortened V by 0 bases and J by 4 bases, and 13 bases separated the two germline ends. CDR1 is SGDLS and CDR2 is YYNGEE in the germline V gene. Sequencing input: peripheral blood. The rearrangement joins TRBV9 to TRBJ1-4, with D uncertain. The origin of this receptor is a young woman with acute or convalescent COVID-19. CDR3 region: CASSVDVGGGNEKLFF. The CDR3 DNA follows: TGTGCCAGCAGCGTAGACGTGGGCGGAGGTAATGAAAAACTGTTTTTT.